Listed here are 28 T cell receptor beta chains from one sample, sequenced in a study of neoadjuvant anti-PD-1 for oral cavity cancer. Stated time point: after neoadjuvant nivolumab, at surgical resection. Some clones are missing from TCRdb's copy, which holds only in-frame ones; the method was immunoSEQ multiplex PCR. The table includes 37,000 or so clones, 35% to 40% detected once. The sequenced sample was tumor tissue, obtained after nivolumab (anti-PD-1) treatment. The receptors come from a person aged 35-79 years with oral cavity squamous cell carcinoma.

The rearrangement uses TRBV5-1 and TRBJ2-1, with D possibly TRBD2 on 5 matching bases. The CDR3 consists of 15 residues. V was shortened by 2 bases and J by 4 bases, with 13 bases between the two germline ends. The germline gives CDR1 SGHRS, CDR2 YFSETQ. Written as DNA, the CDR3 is TGCGCCAGCAGCTTCTTCCTCCGGGGTTACAATGAGCAGTTCTTC. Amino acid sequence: CASSFFLRGYNEQFF.

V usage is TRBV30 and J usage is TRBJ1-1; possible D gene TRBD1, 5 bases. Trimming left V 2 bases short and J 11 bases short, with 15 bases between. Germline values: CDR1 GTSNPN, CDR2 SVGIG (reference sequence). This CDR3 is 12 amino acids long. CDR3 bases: TGTGCCTGGAGTTTGGCAGGGTCCGTGGCTTTCTTT. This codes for CAWSLAGSVAFF.

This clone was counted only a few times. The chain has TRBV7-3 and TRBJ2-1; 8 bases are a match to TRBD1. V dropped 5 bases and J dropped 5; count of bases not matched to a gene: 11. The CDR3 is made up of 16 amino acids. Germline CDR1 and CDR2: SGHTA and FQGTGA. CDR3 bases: TGTGCCAGCAGCACCACCAGACAGGGGCCTAACAATGAGCAGTTCTTC. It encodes CASSTTRQGPNNEQFF. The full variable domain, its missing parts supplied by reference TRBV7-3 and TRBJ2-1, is GAGVSQTPSNKVTEKGKYVELRCDPISGHTALYWYRQSLGQGPEFLIYFQGTGAADDSGLPNDRFFAVRPEGSVSTLKIQRTERGDSAVYLCASSTTRQGPNNEQFFGPGTRLTVL.

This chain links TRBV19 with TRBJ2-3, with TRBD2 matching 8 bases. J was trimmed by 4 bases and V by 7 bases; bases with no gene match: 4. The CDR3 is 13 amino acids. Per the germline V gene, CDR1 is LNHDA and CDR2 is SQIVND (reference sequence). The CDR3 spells CASTGGMSDTQYF. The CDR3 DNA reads TGTGCCAGTACGGGGGGGATGTCAGATACGCAGTATTTT.

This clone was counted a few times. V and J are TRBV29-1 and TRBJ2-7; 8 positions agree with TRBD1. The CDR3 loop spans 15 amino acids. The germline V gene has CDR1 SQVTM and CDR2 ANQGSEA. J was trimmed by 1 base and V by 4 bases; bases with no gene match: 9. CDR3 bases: TGCAGCGTTGTCGAGGGGACAGGCAAATCCTACGAGCAGTACTTC. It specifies CSVVEGTGKSYEQYF.

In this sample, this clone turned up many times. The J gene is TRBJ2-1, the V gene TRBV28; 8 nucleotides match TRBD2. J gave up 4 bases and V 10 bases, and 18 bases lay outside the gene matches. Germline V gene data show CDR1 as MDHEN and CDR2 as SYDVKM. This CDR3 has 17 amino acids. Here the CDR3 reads CAIAGLVGFSQYNEQFF. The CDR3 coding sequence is TGTGCCATCGCGGGACTAGTGGGTTTCTCACAGTACAATGAGCAGTTCTTC.

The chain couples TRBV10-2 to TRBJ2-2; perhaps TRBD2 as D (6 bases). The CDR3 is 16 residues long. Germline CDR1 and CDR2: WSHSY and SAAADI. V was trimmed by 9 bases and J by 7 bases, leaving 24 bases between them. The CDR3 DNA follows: TGCGCCAGTTTTCCCGGGAGCAGGGCTACAAGCGGGGAGCTGTTTTTT. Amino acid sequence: CASFPGSRATSGELFF.

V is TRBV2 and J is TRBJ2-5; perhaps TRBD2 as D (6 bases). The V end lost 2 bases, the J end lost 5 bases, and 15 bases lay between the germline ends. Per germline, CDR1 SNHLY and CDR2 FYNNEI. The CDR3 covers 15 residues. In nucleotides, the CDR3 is TGTGCCAGCAGTGAACTGGACTACCCAACTGAGACCCAGTACTTC. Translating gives CASSELDYPTETQYF.

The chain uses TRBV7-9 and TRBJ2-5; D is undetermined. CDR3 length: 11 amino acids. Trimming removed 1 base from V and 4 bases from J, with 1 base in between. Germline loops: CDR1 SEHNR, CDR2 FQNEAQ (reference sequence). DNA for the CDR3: TGTGCCAGCAGCTTAGTAGAGACCCAGTACTTC. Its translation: CASSLVETQYF.

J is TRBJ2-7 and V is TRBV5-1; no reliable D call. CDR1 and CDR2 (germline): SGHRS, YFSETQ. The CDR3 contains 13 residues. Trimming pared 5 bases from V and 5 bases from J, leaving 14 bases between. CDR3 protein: CASRVALRDEQYF. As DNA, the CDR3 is TGCGCCAGCAGGGTGGCACTCCGGGACGAGCAGTACTTC.

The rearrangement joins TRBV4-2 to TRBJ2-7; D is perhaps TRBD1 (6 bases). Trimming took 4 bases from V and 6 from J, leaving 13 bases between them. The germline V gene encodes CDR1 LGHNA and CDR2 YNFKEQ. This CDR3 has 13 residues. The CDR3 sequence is CASSLTGPGEQYF. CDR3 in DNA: TGTGCCAGCAGCCTGACAGGACCGGGCGAGCAGTACTTC.

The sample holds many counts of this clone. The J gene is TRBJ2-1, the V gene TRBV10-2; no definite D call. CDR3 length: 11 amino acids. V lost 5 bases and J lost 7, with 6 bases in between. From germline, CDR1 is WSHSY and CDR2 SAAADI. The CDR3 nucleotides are TGCGCCAGCAGTACCAAGAATGAGCAGTTCTTC. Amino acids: CASSTKNEQFF.

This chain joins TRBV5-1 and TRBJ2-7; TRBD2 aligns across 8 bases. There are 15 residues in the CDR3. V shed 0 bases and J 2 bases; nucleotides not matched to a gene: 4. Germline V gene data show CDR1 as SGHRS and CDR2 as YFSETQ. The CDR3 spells CASSLGLAIAYEQYF. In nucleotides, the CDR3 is TGCGCCAGCAGCTTGGGACTAGCGATCGCCTACGAGCAGTACTTC. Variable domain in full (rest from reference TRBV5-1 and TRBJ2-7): KAGVTQTPRYLIKTRGQQVTLSCSPISGHRSVSWYQQTPGQGLQFLFEYFSETQRNKGNFPGRFSGRQFSNSRSEMNVSTLELGDSALYLCASSLGLAIAYEQYFGPGTRLTVT.

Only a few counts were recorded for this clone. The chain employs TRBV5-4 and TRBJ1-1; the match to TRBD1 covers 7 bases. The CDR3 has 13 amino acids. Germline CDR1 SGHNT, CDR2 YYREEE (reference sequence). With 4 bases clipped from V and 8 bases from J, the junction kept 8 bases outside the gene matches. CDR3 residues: CASSPTGVREAFF. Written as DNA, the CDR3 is TGTGCCAGCAGCCCAACAGGGGTGAGGGAAGCTTTCTTT.

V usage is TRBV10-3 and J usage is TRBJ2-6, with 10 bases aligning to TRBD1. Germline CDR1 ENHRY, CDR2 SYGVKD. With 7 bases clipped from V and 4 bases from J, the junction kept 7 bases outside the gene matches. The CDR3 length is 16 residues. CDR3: CAINPGQGSGANVLTF. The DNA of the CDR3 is TGTGCCATCAACCCGGGACAGGGGTCCGGGGCCAACGTCCTGACTTTC.

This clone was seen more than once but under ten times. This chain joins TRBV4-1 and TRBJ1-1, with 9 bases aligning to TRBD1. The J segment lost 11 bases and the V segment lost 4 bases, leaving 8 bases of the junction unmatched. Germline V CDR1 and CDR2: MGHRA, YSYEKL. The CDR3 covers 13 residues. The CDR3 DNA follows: TGCGCCAGCAGCCTCGGCCGGGACAGGGATGCTTTCTTT. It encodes CASSLGRDRDAFF.

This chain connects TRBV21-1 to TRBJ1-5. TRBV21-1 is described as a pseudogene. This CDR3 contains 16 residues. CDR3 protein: CATNLGGAKGNQPQHF. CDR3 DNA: TGTGCCACCAACCTCGGGGGGGCGAAGGGCAATCAGCCCCAGCATTTT.

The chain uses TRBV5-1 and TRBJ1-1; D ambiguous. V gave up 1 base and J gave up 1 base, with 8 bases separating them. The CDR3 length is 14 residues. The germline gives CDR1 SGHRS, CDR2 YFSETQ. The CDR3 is CASSLTAGNTEAFF. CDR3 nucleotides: TGCGCCAGCAGCTTGACAGCAGGGAACACTGAAGCTTTCTTT. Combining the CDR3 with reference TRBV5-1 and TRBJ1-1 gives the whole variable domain KAGVTQTPRYLIKTRGQQVTLSCSPISGHRSVSWYQQTPGQGLQFLFEYFSETQRNKGNFPGRFSGRQFSNSRSEMNVSTLELGDSALYLCASSLTAGNTEAFFGQGTRLTVV.

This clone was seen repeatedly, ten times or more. This chain's CDR3 is CASSLAPEVYGYTF. DNA of the CDR3: TGTGCCAGCAGCTTAGCGCCAGAAGTCTATGGCTACACCTTC. The chain has TRBV7-8 and TRBJ1-2; D unclear. The V end lost 0 bases, the J end lost 4 bases, and 9 bases lay between the germline ends. The germline CDR1 and CDR2 sequences are SGHVS and FQNEAQ. The CDR3 length is 14 residues.

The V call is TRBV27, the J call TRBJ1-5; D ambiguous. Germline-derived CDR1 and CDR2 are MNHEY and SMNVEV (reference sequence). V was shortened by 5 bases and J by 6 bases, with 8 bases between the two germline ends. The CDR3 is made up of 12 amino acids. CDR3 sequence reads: CASSRVGQPQHF. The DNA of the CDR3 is TGTGCCAGCAGTCGAGTAGGTCAGCCCCAGCATTTT.

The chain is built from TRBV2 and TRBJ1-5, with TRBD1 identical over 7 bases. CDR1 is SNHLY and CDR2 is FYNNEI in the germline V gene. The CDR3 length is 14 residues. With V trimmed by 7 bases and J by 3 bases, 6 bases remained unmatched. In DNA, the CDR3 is TGTGCCAGCACCGGGGGGACAGTCAATCAGCCCCAGCATTTT. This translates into CASTGGTVNQPQHF.

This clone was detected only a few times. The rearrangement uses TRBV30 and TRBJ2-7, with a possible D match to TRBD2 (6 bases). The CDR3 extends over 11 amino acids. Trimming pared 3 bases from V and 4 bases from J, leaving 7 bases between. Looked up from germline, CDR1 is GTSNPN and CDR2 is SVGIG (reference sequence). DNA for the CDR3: TGTGCCTGGAGGGGACTGTACGAGCAGTACTTC. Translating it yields CAWRGLYEQYF.

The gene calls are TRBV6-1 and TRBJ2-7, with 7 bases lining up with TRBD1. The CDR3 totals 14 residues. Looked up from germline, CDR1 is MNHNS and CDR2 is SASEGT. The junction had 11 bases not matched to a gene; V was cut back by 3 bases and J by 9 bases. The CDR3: CASSDPVQGKGQYF. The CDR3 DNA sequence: TGTGCCAGCAGTGATCCTGTACAGGGGAAGGGGCAGTACTTC.

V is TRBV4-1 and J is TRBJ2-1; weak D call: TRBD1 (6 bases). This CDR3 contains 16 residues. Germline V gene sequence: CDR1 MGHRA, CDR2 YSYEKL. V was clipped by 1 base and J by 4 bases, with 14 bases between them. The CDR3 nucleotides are TGCGCCAGCAGCCAAGCGTCTGGACAGACTTACAATGAGCAGTTCTTC. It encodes CASSQASGQTYNEQFF.

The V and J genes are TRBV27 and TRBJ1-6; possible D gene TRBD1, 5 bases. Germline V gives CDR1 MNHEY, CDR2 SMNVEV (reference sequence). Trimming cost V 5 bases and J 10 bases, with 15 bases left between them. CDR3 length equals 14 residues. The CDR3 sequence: CASSGAGEGSPLHF. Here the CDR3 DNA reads TGTGCCAGCAGTGGCGCGGGGGAGGGATCACCCCTCCACTTT.

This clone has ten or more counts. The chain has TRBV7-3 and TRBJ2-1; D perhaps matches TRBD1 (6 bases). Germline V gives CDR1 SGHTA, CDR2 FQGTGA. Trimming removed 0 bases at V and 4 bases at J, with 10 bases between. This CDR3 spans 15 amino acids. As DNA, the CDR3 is TGTGCCAGCAGCTTAACGTTGGACAGATACAATGAGCAGTTCTTC. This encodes CASSLTLDRYNEQFF.

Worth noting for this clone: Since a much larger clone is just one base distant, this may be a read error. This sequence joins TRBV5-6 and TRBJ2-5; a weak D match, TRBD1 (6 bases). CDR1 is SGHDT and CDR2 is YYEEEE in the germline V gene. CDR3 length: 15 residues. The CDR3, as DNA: TGCGCCAGCAGCCAGGGACATGGGATCCAGGAGACCCAGTACTTC. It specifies CASSQGHGIQETQYF.

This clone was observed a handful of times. The CDR3 sequence: CASSLQGGLPGYTF. The CDR3 DNA reads as TGTGCCAGCAGCTTACAGGGGGGGTTGCCTGGCTACACCTTC. The V gene is TRBV7-9, the J gene TRBJ1-2; 7 nucleotides align to TRBD1. V was pared by 2 bases and J by 7 bases, with 7 bases of the junction left unmatched. The V gene's germline CDR1 is SEHNR and CDR2 FQNEAQ (reference sequence). This CDR3 has 14 amino acids.